The 9 T cell receptor beta chains listed next were all sequenced from one sample in a study of T cell clonality in common variable immunodeficiency. Clones were sequenced by immunoSEQ multiplex PCR, and TCRdb holds only the in-frame ones, with some missing. The specimen has 50,000 to 60,000 clones, none found just once. The sample comprised peripheral blood mononuclear cells. The receptors come from a person between 18 and 75 years old in good health.

This clone was counted only a few times. The read terminates 3 residues before the CDR3 end, so the remaining end is supplied by the germline J gene. V usage is TRBV7-2 and J usage is TRBJ2-7; perhaps TRBD1 as D (6 bases). Germline values: CDR1 SGHTA, CDR2 FQGNSA. V lost 3 bases and J 2 bases, leaving 8 bases between the germline ends. The CDR3 runs 13 residues. The CDR3 bases that were read are TGTGCCAGCAGCTTCAACAGGGCCTACGAG. Translating it yields CASSFNRAYE. The complete CDR3 reads CASSFNRAYEQYF. Filled out from reference TRBV7-2 and TRBJ2-7, the complete variable domain reads GAGVSQSPSNKVTEKGKDVELRCDPISGHTALYWYRQSLGQGLEFLIYFQGNSAPDKSGLPSDRFSAERTGGSVSTLTIQRTQQEDSAVYLCASSFNRAYEQYFGPGTRLTVT.

This clone was recorded a few times. The observed sequence ends 3 residues before the CDR3 terminus, with the missing tail filled in from the germline J gene. This sequence joins TRBV7-6 and TRBJ1-1; D may be TRBD1 (5 bases). V was pared by 1 base and J by 1 base, with 10 bases between. The CDR3 extends over 15 amino acids. CDR1 is SGHVS, CDR2 FNYEAQ, per germline. This CDR3 is CASSLGIGENTEAFF. Partial CDR3 DNA: TGTGCCAGCAGCTTAGGCATAGGGGAGAACACTGAA.

This clone was recorded many times. Coverage ceases 3 residues before the CDR3 finishes, and the germline J gene fills in the end. This chain connects TRBV6-1 to TRBJ2-7, with a tentative D call TRBD1 (6 bases). Trimming stripped 3 bases from V and 6 bases from J, with 15 bases between. The germline gives CDR1 MNHNS, CDR2 SASEGT. The CDR3 is made up of 14 amino acids. The sequenced part of the CDR3 DNA is TGTGCCAGCAGTGATAGAGGGGGTGCGGGCGAG. It encodes CASSDRGGAGE. The complete CDR3 reads CASSDRGGAGEQYF.

This clone was observed at least ten times. With the read ending 3 residues before the CDR3 end, the germline J gene is used to fill in that end. This sequence joins TRBV19 and TRBJ1-1, with D perhaps matching TRBD1 (5 bases). Germline CDR1 reads LNHDA; CDR2 reads SQIVND (reference sequence). This CDR3 contains 15 residues. Trimming left V 10 bases short and J 0 bases short, with 18 bases between. Incomplete CDR3 DNA: TGTGCCACTTACACAGGTACTTGGATGAACACTGAA. Protein: CATYTGTWMNTE. The whole CDR3 sequence is CATYTGTWMNTEAFF.

This clone occurred many times. The sequenced fragment ends 3 residues before the CDR3 boundary, so the rest is inferred from the germline J gene. The chain is built from TRBV2 and TRBJ1-2; TRBD1 matches 9 bases. CDR3 size: 14 residues. Germline V CDR1 and CDR2: SNHLY, FYNNEI. The V gene end was trimmed by 7 bases and the J gene end by 6 bases; junction bases not matched to a gene: 9. The CDR3 bases that were read are TGTGCCAGCACCCCGGACAGGGGACATAATGGC. This gives the protein CASTPDRGHNG. The CDR3 in full is CASTPDRGHNGYTF.

At least ten counts were recorded for this clone. Sequencing ends 3 residues short of the CDR3 end; the germline J gene provides the rest. This chain links TRBV9 with TRBJ1-4, with D tentatively TRBD1 (6 bases). V was clipped by 3 bases and J by 6 bases, with 18 bases between them. The V gene's germline CDR1 is SGDLS and CDR2 YYNGEE. This CDR3 has 16 amino acids. The DNA read from the CDR3 is TGTGCCAGCAGCGCCTGGACAGCTTGGGGTGATGAAAAA. It specifies CASSAWTAWGDEK. The entire CDR3 is CASSAWTAWGDEKLFF.

This clone was found many times. The CDR3 end lies 3 residues beyond the end of the read and is filled in from the germline J gene. The chain links TRBV20-1 to TRBJ2-5, with D possibly TRBD2 on 5 matching bases. In germline, CDR1 is DFQATT, CDR2 SNEGSKA (reference sequence). The CDR3 is made up of 13 amino acids. Deletions cut 5 bases from V and 1 base from J, with 11 bases between. CDR3 amino acids: CSAAVTIQETQYF. The sequenced part of the CDR3 DNA is TGCAGTGCTGCCGTGACTATCCAAGAGACC.

Notes on this clone: The read stops 3 residues short of the end of the CDR3; the missing end is completed from the germline J gene. The chain couples TRBV19 to TRBJ1-1; D not resolved. V dropped 4 bases and J dropped 7 bases, with 4 bases sitting between them. Per the germline V gene, CDR1 is LNHDA and CDR2 is SQIVND (reference sequence). The CDR3 contains 10 residues. CDR3 region: CASSSIEAFF. CDR3 bases read: TGTGCCAGTAGTAGTATTGAA.

This clone was observed many times. This CDR3 reads CASSQQGAPTEAFF. The CDR3 bases that were read are TGTGCCAGTAGTCAACAGGGGGCGCCCACTGAA. The chain recombines TRBV19 with TRBJ1-1; 9 nucleotides agree with TRBD1. Coverage ceases 3 residues before the CDR3 finishes, and the germline J gene fills in the end. After removal of 5 bases from V and 4 bases from J, the junction contained 5 bases not matched to a gene. The CDR3 is 14 amino acids. Per the germline V gene, CDR1 is LNHDA and CDR2 is SQIVND (reference sequence).